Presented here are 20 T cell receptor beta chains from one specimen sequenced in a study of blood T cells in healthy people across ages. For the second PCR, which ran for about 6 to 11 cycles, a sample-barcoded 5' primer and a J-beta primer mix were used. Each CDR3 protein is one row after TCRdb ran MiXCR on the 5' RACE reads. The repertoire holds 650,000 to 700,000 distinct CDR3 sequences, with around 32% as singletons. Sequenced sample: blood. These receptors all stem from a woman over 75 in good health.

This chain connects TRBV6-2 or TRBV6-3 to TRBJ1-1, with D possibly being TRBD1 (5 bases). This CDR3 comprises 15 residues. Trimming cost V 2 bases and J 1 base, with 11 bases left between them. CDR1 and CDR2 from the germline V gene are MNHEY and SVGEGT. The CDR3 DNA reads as TGTGCCAGCAGTTACGAAGGGGCCCGGAACACTGAAGCTTTCTTT. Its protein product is CASSYEGARNTEAFF.

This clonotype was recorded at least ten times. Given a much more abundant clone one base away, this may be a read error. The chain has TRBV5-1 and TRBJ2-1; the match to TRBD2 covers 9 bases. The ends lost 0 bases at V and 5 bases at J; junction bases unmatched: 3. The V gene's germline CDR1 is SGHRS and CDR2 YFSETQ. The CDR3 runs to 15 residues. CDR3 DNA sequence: TGCGCCAGCAGCTTGGGACTAGCGGTCGACAATGAGCAGTTCTTC. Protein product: CASSLGLAVDNEQFF.

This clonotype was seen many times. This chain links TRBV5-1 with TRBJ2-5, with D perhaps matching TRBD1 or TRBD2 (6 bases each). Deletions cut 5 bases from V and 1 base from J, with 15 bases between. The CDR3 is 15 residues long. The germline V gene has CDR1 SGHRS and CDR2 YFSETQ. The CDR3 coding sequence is TGCGCCAGCAGATTGAATACGGGGGCCCAAGAGACCCAGTACTTC. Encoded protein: CASRLNTGAQETQYF.

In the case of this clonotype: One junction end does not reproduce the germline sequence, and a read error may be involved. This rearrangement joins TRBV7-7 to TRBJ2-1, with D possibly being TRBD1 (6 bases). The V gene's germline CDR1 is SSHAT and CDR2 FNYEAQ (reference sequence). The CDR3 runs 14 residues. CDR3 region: CASSPGQHHNEQFF. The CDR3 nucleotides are TGTGCTAGCAGCCCAGGACAGCACCACAATGAGCAGTTCTTC.

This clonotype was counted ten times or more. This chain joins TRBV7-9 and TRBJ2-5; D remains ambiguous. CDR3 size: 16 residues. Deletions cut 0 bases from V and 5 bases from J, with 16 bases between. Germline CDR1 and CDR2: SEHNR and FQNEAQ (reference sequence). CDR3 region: CASSLAHPSGPETQYF. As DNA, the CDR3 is TGTGCCAGCAGCTTAGCACACCCGTCCGGGCCGGAGACCCAGTACTTC.

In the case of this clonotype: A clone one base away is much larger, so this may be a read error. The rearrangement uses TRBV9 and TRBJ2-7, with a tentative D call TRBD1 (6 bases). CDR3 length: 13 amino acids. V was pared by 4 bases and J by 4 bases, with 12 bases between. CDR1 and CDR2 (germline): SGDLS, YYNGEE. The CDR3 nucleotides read TGTGCCAGCAGCCCTAGGGGGAAATACGAGCAGTACTTC. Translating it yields CASSPRGKYEQYF.

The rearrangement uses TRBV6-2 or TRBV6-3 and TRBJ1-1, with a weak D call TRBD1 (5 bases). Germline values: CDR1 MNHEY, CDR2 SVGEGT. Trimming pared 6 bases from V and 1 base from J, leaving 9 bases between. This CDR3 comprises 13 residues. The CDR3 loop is CASRTATNTEAFF. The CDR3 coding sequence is TGTGCCAGCAGGACAGCGACGAACACTGAAGCTTTCTTT.

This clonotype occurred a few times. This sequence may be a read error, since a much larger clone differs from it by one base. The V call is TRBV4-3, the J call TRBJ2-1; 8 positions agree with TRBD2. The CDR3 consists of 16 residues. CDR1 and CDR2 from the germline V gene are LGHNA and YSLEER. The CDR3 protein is CASNQVPSGSYNEQFF. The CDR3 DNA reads TGCGCCAGCAACCAAGTCCCTAGCGGGTCCTACAATGAGCAGTTCTTC.

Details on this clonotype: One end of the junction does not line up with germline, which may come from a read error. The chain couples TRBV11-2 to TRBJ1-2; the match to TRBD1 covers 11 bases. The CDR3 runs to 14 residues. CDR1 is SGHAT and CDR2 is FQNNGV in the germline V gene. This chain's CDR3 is CAGSITGQGDGYTF. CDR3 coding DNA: TGTGCCGGCAGTATCACGGGACAGGGGGATGGCTATACCTTC.

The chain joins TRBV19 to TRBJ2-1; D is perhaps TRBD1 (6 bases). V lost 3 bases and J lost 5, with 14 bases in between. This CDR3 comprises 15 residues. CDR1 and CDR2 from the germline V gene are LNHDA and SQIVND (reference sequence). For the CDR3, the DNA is TGTGCCAGTAGTATTGGACAGTTAGAGCACAATGAGCAGTTCTTC. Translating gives CASSIGQLEHNEQFF.

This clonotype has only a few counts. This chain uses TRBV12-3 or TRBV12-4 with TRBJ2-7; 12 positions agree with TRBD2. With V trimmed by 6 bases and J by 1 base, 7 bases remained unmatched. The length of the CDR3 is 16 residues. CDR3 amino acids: CASRLLAGGSSYEQYF. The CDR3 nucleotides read TGTGCCAGCAGACTCCTAGCGGGAGGGTCTTCCTACGAGCAGTACTTC.

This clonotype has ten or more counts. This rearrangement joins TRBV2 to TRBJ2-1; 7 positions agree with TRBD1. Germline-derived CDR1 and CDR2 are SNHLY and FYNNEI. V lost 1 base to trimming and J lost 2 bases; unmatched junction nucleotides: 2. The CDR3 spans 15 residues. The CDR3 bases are TGTGCCAGCAGTGAAGTGACAGGGCCCTACAATGAGCAGTTCTTC. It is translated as CASSEVTGPYNEQFF.

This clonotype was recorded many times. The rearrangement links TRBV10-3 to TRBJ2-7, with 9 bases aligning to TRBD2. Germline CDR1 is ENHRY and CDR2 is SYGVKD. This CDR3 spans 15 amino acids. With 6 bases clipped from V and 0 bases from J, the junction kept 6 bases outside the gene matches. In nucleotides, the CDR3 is TGTGCCATCAGCGATAGCGGGGGCCTCTCCTACGAGCAGTACTTC. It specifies CAISDSGGLSYEQYF.

The CDR3 spells CASVSQGAFYNEQFF. CDR3 DNA sequence: TGTGCCAGCGTCTCACAGGGGGCGTTTTACAATGAGCAGTTCTTC. The V and J genes are TRBV7-9 and TRBJ2-1, with TRBD1 matching over 9 bases. V lost 8 bases to trimming and J lost 4 bases; unmatched junction nucleotides: 9. The germline gives CDR1 SEHNR, CDR2 FQNEAQ (reference sequence). The CDR3 is made up of 15 amino acids.

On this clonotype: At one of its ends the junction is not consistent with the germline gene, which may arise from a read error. CDR3 sequence: CSARDGTANYGHTF. DNA for the CDR3: TGCAGTGCTAGAGATGGGACCGCGAACTATGGCCACACCTTC. The chain couples TRBV20-1 to TRBJ1-2, with TRBD1 as a possible D gene (5 bases). Germline CDR1 is DFQATT and CDR2 is SNEGSKA (reference sequence). This CDR3 has 14 amino acids.

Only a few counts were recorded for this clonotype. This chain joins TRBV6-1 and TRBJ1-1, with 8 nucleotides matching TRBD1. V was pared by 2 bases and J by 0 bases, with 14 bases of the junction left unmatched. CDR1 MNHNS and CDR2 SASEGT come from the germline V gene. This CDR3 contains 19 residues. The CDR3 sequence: CASSESRRQGRGMNTEAFF. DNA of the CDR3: TGTGCCAGCAGTGAATCCCGACGACAGGGGCGAGGGATGAACACTGAAGCTTTCTTT.

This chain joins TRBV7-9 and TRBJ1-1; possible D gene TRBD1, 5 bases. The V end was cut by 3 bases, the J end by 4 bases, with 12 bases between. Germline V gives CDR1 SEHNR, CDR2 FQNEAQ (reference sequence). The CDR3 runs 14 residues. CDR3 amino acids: CASSLRGVGTEAFF. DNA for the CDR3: TGTGCCAGCAGCTTGAGGGGTGTGGGCACTGAAGCTTTCTTT.

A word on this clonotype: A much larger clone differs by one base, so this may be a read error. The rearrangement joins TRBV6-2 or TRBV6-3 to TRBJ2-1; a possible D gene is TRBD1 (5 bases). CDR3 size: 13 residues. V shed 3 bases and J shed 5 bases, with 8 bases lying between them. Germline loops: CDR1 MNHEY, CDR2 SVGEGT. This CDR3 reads CASSYGANNEQFF. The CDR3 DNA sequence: TGTGCCAGCAGTTATGGGGCGAACAATGAGCAGTTCTTC.

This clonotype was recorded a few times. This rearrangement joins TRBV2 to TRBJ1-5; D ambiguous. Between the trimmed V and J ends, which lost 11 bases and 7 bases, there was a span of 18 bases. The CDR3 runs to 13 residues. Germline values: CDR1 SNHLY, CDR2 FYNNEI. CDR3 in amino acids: CAGRRDVEQPQHF. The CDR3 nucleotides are TGTGCCGGAAGAAGGGATGTTGAGCAGCCCCAGCATTTT.

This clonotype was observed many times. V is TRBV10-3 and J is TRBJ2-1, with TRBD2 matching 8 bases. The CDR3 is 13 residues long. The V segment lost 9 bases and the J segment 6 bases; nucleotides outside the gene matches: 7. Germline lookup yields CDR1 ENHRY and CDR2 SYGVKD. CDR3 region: CAIQRGIFNEQFF. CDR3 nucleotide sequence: TGTGCCATACAGCGGGGGATCTTCAATGAGCAGTTCTTC.